This T cell receptor beta chain originates from a study of blood T cell repertoires in COVID-19. Overall study context: Donors in the United States, Italy and Spain gave samples during acute or convalescent COVID-19. In each case, the material was cDNA or gDNA derived from T cells, B-cell-depleted T cells, or PBMCs.

In its sample, this clone was seen a few times. In the authors' methods: By means of reference gene primer amplification, nucleated cell counts were estimated. Produced via immunoSEQ multiplex PCR; TCRdb's table is partial and in-frame only. V and J calls and clone size are as listed in that table; D and trimming were resolved from the DNA. This table holds approximately 61,000 clones, approximately 83% found once. The sample taken for sequencing was peripheral blood. The receptor was derived from a human donor in a cohort sampled during active COVID-19.

The CDR3 DNA reads as TGTGCCAGCAGCCAGGGGATAATGACAGATACGCAGTATTTT. Protein product: CASSQGIMTDTQYF. The chain recombines TRBV5-6 with TRBJ2-3, with D perhaps matching TRBD1 (6 bases). The CDR3 is made up of 14 amino acids. Trimming shortened V by 4 bases and J by 3 bases, and 12 bases separated the two germline ends. CDR1 and CDR2 (germline): SGHDT, YYEEEE.